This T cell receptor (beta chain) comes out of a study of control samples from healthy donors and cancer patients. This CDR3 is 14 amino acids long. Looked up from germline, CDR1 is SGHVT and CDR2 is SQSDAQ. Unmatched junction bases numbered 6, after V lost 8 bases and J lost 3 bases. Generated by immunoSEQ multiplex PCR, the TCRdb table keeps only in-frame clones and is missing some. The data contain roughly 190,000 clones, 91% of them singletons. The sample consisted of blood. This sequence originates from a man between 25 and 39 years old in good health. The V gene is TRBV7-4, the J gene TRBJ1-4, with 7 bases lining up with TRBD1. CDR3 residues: CASPVGQPNEKLFF. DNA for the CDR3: TGTGCCAGCCCAGTGGGACAGCCTAATGAAAAACTGTTTTTT. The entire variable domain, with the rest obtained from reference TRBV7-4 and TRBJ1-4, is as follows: GAGVSQSPRYKVAKRGRDVALRCDSISGHVTLYWYRQTLGQGSEVLTYSQSDAQRDKSGRPSGRFSAERPERSVSTLKIQRTEQGDSAVYLCASPVGQPNEKLFFGSGTQLSVL.